This paragraph reports one T cell receptor beta chain. Its antigen remains unidentified. These data originate in a study of cytomegalovirus exposure and HLA in healthy donors. Study-level results: The likely explanation for a cluster of highly shared sequence variants was sequencing artifact. Specific recognition of CMV antigens was confirmed in vitro for three chains (all CMV-associated).

The PCR contained 60 Vbeta and 13 Jbeta primers. Using immunoSEQ multiplex PCR, the repertoire was profiled, and TCRdb retains in-frame clones only, with some absent. This sample carries about 150,000 clones, approximately 74% of them seen once, and the ten largest clones take around 2.3%. Germline trimming cut 3 bases from V and 7 bases from J; bases unmatched to any gene: 13. Germline assignment: CDR1 MNHNS and CDR2 SASEGT. This CDR3 comprises 17 residues. The V call is TRBV6-1, the J call TRBJ2-1, with 9 bases matching TRBD2. Material: PBMCs. The sequence was obtained from a man aged 25 to 40 in good health and CMV-seronegative. CDR3 sequence reads: CASSDTPRGGRRNEQFF. The CDR3 coding sequence is TGTGCCAGCAGTGATACCCCGCGGGGGGGCCGTAGAAATGAGCAGTTCTTC.